The entry that follows covers one TCR beta chain sequence. Germline V gives CDR1 SGHRS, CDR2 YFSETQ. The CDR3 sequence is 15 residues long. After removal of 0 bases from V and 6 bases from J, the junction contained 4 bases not matched to a gene. The data belong to a study of cytomegalovirus exposure and HLA in healthy donors. Study summary: The study's early data release held approximately 91 million unique TCRs from HLA-typed donors.

It was with 60 Vbeta and 13 Jbeta primers that the PCR ran. Authors' methods: In a later analysis, roughly 10 million of 65 million to 90 million unique beta chains occurred in at least two donors. The assay was immunoSEQ multiplex PCR, and TCRdb's table has in-frame clones only and misses some. The V and J calls and clone size were taken over from that table, and D and trimming were inferred from the DNA. The sample has more than 150,000 clones, about 80% seen once; the top ten hold about 2.4%. The TCR comes from a woman aged 45-65 years in good health and CMV-seropositive. The rearrangement uses TRBV5-1 and TRBJ2-1, with 9 bases that match TRBD1. The sequenced material came from PBMCs. Here the CDR3 DNA reads TGCGCCAGCAGCTTGGAGGGACAGGGTGGCAATGAGCAGTTCTTC. Its protein is CASSLEGQGGNEQFF.